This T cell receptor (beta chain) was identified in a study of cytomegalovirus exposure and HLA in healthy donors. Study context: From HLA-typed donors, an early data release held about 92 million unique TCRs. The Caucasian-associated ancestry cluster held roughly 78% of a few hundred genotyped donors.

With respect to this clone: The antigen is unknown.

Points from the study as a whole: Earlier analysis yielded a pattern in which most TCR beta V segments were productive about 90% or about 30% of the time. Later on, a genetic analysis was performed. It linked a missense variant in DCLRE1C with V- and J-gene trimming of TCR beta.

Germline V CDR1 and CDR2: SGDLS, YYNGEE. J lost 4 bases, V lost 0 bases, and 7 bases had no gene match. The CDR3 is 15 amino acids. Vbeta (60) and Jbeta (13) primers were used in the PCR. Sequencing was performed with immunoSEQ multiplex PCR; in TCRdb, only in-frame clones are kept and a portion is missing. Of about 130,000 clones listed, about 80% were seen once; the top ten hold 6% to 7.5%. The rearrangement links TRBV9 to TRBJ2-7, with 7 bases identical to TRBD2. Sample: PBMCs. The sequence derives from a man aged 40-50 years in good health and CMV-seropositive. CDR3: CASSVDGGSRYEQYF. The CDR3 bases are TGTGCCAGCAGCGTAGATGGCGGGAGTAGGTACGAGCAGTACTTC.